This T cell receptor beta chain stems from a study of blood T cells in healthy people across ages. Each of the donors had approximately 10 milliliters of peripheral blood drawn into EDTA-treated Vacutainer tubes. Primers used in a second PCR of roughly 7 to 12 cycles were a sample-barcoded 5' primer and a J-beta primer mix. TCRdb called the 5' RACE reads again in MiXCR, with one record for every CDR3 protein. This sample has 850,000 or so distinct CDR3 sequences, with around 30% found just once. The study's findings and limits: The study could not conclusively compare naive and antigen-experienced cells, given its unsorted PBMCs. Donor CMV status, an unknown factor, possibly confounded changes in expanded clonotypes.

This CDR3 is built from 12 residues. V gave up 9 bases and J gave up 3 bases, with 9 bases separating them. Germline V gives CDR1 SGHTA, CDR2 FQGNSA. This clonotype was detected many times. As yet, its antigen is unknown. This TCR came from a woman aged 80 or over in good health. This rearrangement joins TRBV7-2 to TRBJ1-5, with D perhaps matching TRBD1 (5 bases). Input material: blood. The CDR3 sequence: CASRDLNQPQHF. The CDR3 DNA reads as TGTGCCAGTCGGGACCTCAATCAGCCCCAGCATTTT. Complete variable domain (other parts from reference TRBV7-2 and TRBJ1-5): GAGVSQSPSNKVTEKGKDVELRCDPISGHTALYWYRQSLGQGLEFLIYFQGNSAPDKSGLPSDRFSAERTGGSVSTLTIQRTQQEDSAVYLCASRDLNQPQHFGDGTRLSIL.